This T cell receptor (beta chain) was identified during a study of T-cell memory formation after mild COVID-19. Across the study: The TCR clusters were mostly specific to one donor.

Study-wide results and limits: Some SARS-CoV-2-responding clones were already detected in memory before infection. Day 15 to 85 contracting clones showed balanced CD4/CD8; day 15 to 37 expanders favored CD4+.

The 5'RACE method, run with constant-segment primers, produced TCR alpha and TCR beta cDNA libraries (carrying sample barcodes and UMIs). In TCRdb, the 5' RACE reads were re-called with MiXCR into one record per CDR3 protein. The table shows hundreds of thousands of distinct CDR3 sequences, with more than 15% occurring only once. Germline values: CDR1 DFQATT, CDR2 SNEGSKA (reference sequence). There are 16 residues in the CDR3. Trimming stripped 1 base from V and 5 bases from J, with 17 bases between. About this clonotype: Its antigen is currently unknown.

J is TRBJ2-2 and V is TRBV20-1; weak D call: TRBD2 (7 bases). The receptor was isolated from an adult woman who had mild COVID-19 (a few samples of this study predate the infection). Cell type and time point are not known. Sequencing was performed on PBMCs or a T cell subset sorted from them (not recorded which). This chain's CDR3 is CSARVRGDYTTGELFF. The DNA of the CDR3 is TGCAGTGCTAGAGTTAGGGGGGACTACACTACCGGGGAGCTGTTTTTT.